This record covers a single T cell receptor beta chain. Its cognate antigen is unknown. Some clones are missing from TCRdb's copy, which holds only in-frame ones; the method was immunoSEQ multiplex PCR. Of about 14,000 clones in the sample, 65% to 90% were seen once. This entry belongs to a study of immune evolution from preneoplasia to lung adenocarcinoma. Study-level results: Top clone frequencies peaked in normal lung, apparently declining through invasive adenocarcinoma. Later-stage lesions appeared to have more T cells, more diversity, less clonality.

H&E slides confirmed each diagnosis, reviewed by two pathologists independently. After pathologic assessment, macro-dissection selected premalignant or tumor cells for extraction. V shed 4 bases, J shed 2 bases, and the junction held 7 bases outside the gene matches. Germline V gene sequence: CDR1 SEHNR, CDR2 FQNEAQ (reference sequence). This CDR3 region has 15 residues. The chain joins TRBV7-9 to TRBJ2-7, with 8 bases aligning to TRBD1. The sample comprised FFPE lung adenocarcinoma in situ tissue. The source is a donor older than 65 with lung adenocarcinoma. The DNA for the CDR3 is TGTGCCAGCAGCTCGGACAGGGTAGTAACCTACGAGCAGTACTTC. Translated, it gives CASSSDRVVTYEQYF.